A selection of T cell receptor beta chains follows, all from one sample in a study of T cells in Graves' hyperthyroidism and ophthalmopathy. TCRdb re-derived calls from the multiplex PCR reads in MiXCR, one entry per CDR3 protein. The sample records under 250,000 distinct CDR3 sequences, 17% being singletons. Source material: blood. These TCRs come from a man between 45 and 60 years old with Graves' hyperthyroidism. The CDR3 runs from the conserved cysteine through the conserved F or W. A D gene is named only where the DNA matches it firmly. Clone size, where shown, is once, few, many, or a class for clones that have expanded.

clone_size	v_call	d_call	j_call	cdr3_length	cdr3_aa	cdr3_nt
many	TRBV2	NA	TRBJ2-4	17	CASSEESGPTTYNIQYF	TGTGCCAGCAGTGAAGAATCGGGGCCTACGACGTATAACATTCAGTACTTC
many	TRBV20-1	NA	TRBJ2-3	13	CSARWHITDTQYF	TGCAGTGCCAGGTGGCATATCACAGATACGCAGTATTTT
many	TRBV11-2	NA	TRBJ2-1	11	CASSRVDEQFF	TGTGCCAGCAGCAGGGTGGATGAGCAGTTCTTC
NA	TRBV15	NA	TRBJ2-3	13	CATSRVVADTQYF	TGTGCCACCAGCAGAGTGGTGGCAGATACGCAGTATTTT
many	TRBV2	NA	TRBJ2-7	13	CASSDRGSYEQYF	TGTGCCAGCAGTGATCGGGGATCCTACGAGCAGTACTTC
many	TRBV18	NA	TRBJ1-1	13	CASSQGGDTEAFF	TGTGCCAGCTCGCAGGGAGGAGACACTGAAGCTTTCTTT
many	TRBV2	NA	TRBJ2-3	14	CASSGPTGIDTQYF	TGTGCCAGCAGTGGGCCTACCGGGATAGATACGCAGTATTTT
NA	TRBV4-1	TRBD1	TRBJ2-2	15	CASSQEDREVGELFF	TGCGCCAGCAGCCAAGAGGACAGGGAAGTCGGGGAGCTGTTTTTT
many	TRBV13	NA	TRBJ2-3	17	CASSFTGQAGDTDTQYF	TGTGCCAGCAGCTTCACCGGACAGGCGGGAGACACAGATACGCAGTATTTT
many	TRBV3-1	TRBD1	TRBJ2-7	14	CASSQRDRGYEQYF	TGTGCCAGCAGCCAGCGGGACAGGGGCTACGAGCAGTACTTC
NA	TRBV27	NA	TRBJ1-2	15	CASSSGAGTSYGYTF	TGTGCCAGCAGTTCCGGGGCAGGCACTTCCTATGGCTACACCTTC
NA	TRBV12-3/TRBV12-4	NA	TRBJ1-2	13	CASTTPGNYGYTF	TGTGCCAGCACCACCCCCGGTAACTATGGCTACACCTTC
large	TRBV12-3/TRBV12-4	TRBD2	TRBJ2-1	15	CASSQTSGKYNEQFF	TGTGCCAGCAGCCAAACTAGCGGGAAATACAATGAGCAGTTCTTC
few	TRBV20-1	TRBD1	TRBJ1-2	13	CSASFRGGYGYTF	TGCAGTGCTAGTTTCAGGGGGGGATATGGCTACACCTTC
NA	TRBV5-7	NA	TRBJ1-1	14	CASSPGPLGTEAFF	TGTGCCAGCAGCCCTGGTCCCTTAGGGACTGAAGCTTTCTTT
few	TRBV27	TRBD2	TRBJ2-1	17	CASPGTSGRYPSNEQFF	TGTGCCAGTCCCGGGACTAGCGGGAGATACCCTTCCAATGAGCAGTTCTTC
few	TRBV11-2	TRBD1	TRBJ2-2	14	CASSKDRSYRELFF	TGTGCCAGCAGCAAGGACAGGAGCTACCGGGAGCTGTTTTTT
NA	TRBV6-1	NA	TRBJ1-2	14	CASSEWAGAYGYTF	TGTGCCAGCAGTGAATGGGCAGGGGCCTATGGCTACACCTTC
NA	TRBV4-1	NA	TRBJ2-7	15	CASSPSSGQSYEQYF	TGCGCCAGCAGCCCATCGTCTGGACAAAGCTACGAGCAGTACTTC
few	TRBV20-1	TRBD2	TRBJ2-1	14	CSARDWAGDNEQFF	TGCAGTGCTAGAGATTGGGCGGGAGACAATGAGCAGTTCTTC
NA	TRBV5-1	TRBD2	TRBJ2-3	16	CASSSRLAGPAGTQYF	TGCGCCAGCAGCTCAAGACTAGCGGGGCCGGCAGGTACGCAGTATTTT
NA	TRBV29-1	NA	TRBJ1-2	12	CSVYGQLYGYTF	TGCAGCGTTTATGGGCAGCTCTATGGCTACACCTTC
many	TRBV4-2	TRBD2	TRBJ2-2	16	CASSQGAGEGTGELFF	TGTGCCAGCAGCCAAGGGGCGGGAGAGGGTACCGGGGAGCTGTTTTTT
many	TRBV28	NA	TRBJ2-1	12	CASSSAGSGQFF	TGTGCCAGCAGTTCAGCAGGGTCGGGGCAGTTCTTC
many	TRBV11-1	NA	TRBJ2-1	18	CASSPQGGWESSYNEQFF	TGTGCCAGCAGCCCCCAGGGTGGTTGGGAGAGCTCCTACAATGAGCAGTTCTTC
NA	TRBV2	NA	TRBJ2-7	16	CARNRDGLATSYEQYF	TGTGCCAGGAACCGGGATGGGCTAGCGACCTCCTACGAGCAGTACTTC
NA	TRBV10-3	NA	TRBJ2-7	14	CAISLDLGTYEQYF	TGTGCCATCAGCTTGGACCTTGGGACCTACGAGCAGTACTTC
many	TRBV7-9	NA	TRBJ2-1	13	CASSFSNYNEQFF	TGTGCCAGCAGCTTTTCCAATTACAATGAGCAGTTCTTC
many	TRBV28	NA	TRBJ1-6	15	CASSSLRAPKSPLHF	TGTGCCAGCAGTTCTCTCAGGGCTCCTAAGTCACCCCTCCACTTT
NA	TRBV12-5	NA	TRBJ2-1	18	CASGLVFDDFSSYNEQFF	TGTGCTAGTGGTTTGGTATTTGATGACTTCAGCTCCTACAATGAGCAGTTCTTC
many	TRBV11-2	TRBD1	TRBJ1-1	16	CASSPRQGRGNTEAFF	TGTGCCAGCAGCCCGAGACAGGGGCGGGGGAACACTGAAGCTTTCTTT
many	TRBV29-1	NA	TRBJ2-1	12	CSVGIQGNEQFF	TGCAGCGTTGGGATACAGGGCAATGAGCAGTTCTTC
few	TRBV7-9	TRBD1	TRBJ2-7	15	CASSFWDRGSYEQYF	TGTGCCAGCAGCTTTTGGGACAGGGGCTCCTACGAGCAGTACTTC
NA	TRBV20-1	TRBD2	TRBJ2-3	14	CSASLAGVPDTQYF	TGCAGTGCTAGCTTAGCGGGAGTTCCAGATACGCAGTATTTT
many	TRBV27	TRBD2	TRBJ2-7	15	CASSTRSGRAYEQYF	TGTGCCAGCAGTACGCGAAGTGGGAGGGCGTACGAGCAGTACTTC
NA	TRBV18	TRBD1	TRBJ2-4	16	CASSSTAGQGANIQYF	TGTGCCAGCTCATCAACCGCGGGACAGGGGGCAAACATTCAGTACTTC
many	TRBV7-8	TRBD2	TRBJ2-2	16	CASSLRTSGGTGELFF	TGTGCCAGCAGCTTACGAACTAGCGGGGGTACCGGGGAGCTGTTTTTT
many	TRBV2	NA	TRBJ2-3	12	CASSEQPDTQYF	TGTGCCAGCAGTGAACAGCCAGATACGCAGTATTTT
many	TRBV28	NA	TRBJ1-5	14	CASSWGRGNQPQHF	TGTGCCAGCAGTTGGGGGCGCGGGAATCAGCCCCAGCATTTT
NA	TRBV7-9	TRBD2	TRBJ2-7	15	CASSLGSGSRPEQYF	TGTGCCAGCAGCTTAGGTAGCGGGAGCAGGCCCGAGCAGTACTTC
many	TRBV29-1	TRBD1	TRBJ2-1	15	CSADRGRASYNEQFF	TGCAGCGCGGACAGGGGGCGAGCTTCTTACAATGAGCAGTTCTTC
NA	TRBV20-1	NA	TRBJ2-7	12	CSPTSGEGEQYF	TGCAGTCCTACAAGCGGAGAGGGCGAGCAGTACTTC
NA	TRBV19	NA	TRBJ2-1	14	CASSRAGTYSEQFF	TGTGCCAGTAGCCGGGCAGGTACCTACAGTGAGCAGTTCTTC
NA	TRBV27	NA	TRBJ1-6	18	CASSLRLLRGRLDSPLHF	TGTGCCAGCAGTTTAAGGCTCCTGAGAGGTCGGCTCGATTCACCCCTCCACTTT
many	TRBV6-1	TRBD2	TRBJ2-3	15	CASRLVAGLADTQYF	TGTGCCAGCAGGCTAGTAGCGGGATTGGCAGATACGCAGTATTTT
NA	TRBV6-4	TRBD1	TRBJ2-1	17	CASSEDRGGTSYNEQFF	TGTGCCAGCAGTGAAGACAGGGGCGGAACTTCCTACAATGAGCAGTTCTTC